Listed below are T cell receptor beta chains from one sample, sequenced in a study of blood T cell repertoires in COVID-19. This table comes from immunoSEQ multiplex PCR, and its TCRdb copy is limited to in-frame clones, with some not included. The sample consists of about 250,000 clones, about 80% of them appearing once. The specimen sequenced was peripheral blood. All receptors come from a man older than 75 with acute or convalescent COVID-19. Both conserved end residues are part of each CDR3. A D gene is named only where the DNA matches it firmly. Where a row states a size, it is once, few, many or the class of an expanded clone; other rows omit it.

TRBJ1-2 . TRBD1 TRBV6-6 CASSYTGDRGYGYTF TGTGCCAGCAGTTACACCGGGGACAGGGGATATGGCTACACCTTC
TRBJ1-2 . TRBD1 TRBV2 CASSEPPRGLLGYTF TGTGCCAGCAGTGAGCCCCCCAGGGGGCTTCTCGGCTACACCTTC
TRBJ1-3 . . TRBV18 CASSPTVDGNTIYF TGTGCCAGCTCTCCTACTGTTGATGGAAACACCATATATTTT
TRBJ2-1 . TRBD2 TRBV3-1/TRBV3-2 CASSQGTSGRNEQFF TGTGCCAGCAGCCAAGGCACTAGCGGAAGGAATGAGCAGTTCTTC
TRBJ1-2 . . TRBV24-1 CATSDVNKGPTYGYTF TGTGCCACCAGTGATGTTAATAAGGGGCCGACCTATGGCTACACCTTC
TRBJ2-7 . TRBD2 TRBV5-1 CASRDRGDEQYF TGCGCCTCAAGAGACCGGGGGGACGAGCAGTACTTC
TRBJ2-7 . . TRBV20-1 CSAVLSYEQYF TGCAGTGCCGTTCTCTCCTACGAGCAGTACTTC
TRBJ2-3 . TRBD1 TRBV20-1 CSAEQGRAQYF TGCAGTGCTGAACAGGGGAGAGCGCAGTATTTT
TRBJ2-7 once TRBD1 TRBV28 CASSSPTGYSYEQYF TGTGCCAGCAGTTCCCCGACAGGGTACTCCTACGAGCAGTACTTC
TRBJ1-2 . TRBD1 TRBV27 CASRSGGKGYTF TGTGCCAGCAGGTCAGGGGGGAAAGGCTACACCTTC
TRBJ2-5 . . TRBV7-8 CASSLALGLETQYF TGTGCCAGCAGCTTAGCGCTGGGCCTAGAGACCCAGTACTTC
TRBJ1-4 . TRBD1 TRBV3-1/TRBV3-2 CASSQSGTGTNEKLFF TGTGCCAGCAGCCAATCCGGGACAGGGACTAATGAAAAACTGTTTTTT
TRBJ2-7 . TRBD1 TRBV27 CASSLSGQGPYEQYF TGTGCCAGCAGTTTATCGGGACAGGGTCCCTACGAGCAGTACTTC
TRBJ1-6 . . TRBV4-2 CASNREINSPLHF TGTGCCAGCAACCGGGAAATCAATTCACCCCTCCACTTT
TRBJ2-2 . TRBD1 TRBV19 CATTGQGARMSGELFF TGTGCCACCACGGGACAGGGGGCGCGTATGTCCGGGGAGCTGTTTTTT
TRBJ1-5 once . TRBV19 CASSIREGYNQPQHF TGTGCCAGTAGTATCCGAGAGGGTTACAATCAGCCCCAGCATTTT
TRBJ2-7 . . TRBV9 CASSAYTSSYEQYF TGTGCCAGCAGCGCTTATACTAGTTCCTACGAGCAGTACTTC
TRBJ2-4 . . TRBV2 CASSRRQLLAKNIQYF TGTGCCAGCAGTAGGCGGCAGCTGCTAGCCAAAAACATTCAGTACTTC
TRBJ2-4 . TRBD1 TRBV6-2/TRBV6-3 CASSQDRGAKNIQYF TGTGCCAGCAGTCAGGACAGGGGCGCCAAAAACATTCAGTACTTC
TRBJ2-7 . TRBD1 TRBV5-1 CATSTGGSGEQYF TGCGCCACCTCGACAGGGGGCTCTGGAGAGCAGTACTTC
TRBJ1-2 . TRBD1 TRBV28 CASTTGQGVGYTF TGTGCCAGCACCACTGGACAGGGGGTCGGCTACACCTTC
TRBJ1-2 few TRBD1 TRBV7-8 CASSLMGQGPSPNYGYTF TGTGCCAGCAGCTTGATGGGACAGGGCCCTAGTCCTAACTATGGCTACACCTTC
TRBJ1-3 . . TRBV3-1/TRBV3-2 CASSRQSSGNTIYF TGTGCCAGCAGCCGGCAGTCCTCCGGAAACACCATATATTTT
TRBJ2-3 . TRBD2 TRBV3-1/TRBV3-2 CASSQEWTRSTDTQYF TGTGCCAGCAGCCAAGAGTGGACTAGGAGCACAGATACGCAGTATTTT
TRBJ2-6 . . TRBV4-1 CASSQEQARSGANVLTF TGCGCCAGCAGCCAAGAACAGGCCCGCTCTGGGGCCAACGTCCTGACTTTC
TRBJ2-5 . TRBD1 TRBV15 CATSRDGRGQETQYF TGTGCCACCAGCAGAGATGGCAGGGGGCAAGAGACCCAGTACTTC
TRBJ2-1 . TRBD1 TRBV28 CASSNQGQGKYNEQFF TGTGCCAGCAGTAACCAGGGACAGGGAAAATACAATGAGCAGTTCTTC
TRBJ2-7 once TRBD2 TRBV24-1 CATSDGGAGSYEQYF TGTGCCACCAGTGACGGGGGGGCTGGCTCCTACGAGCAGTACTTC
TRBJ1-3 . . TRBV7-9 CASSSKPGKVSGNTIYF TGTGCCAGCAGCTCGAAACCGGGAAAAGTCTCTGGAAACACCATATATTTT
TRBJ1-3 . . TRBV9 CASSARQAPGNTIYF TGTGCCAGCAGCGCGCGACAGGCCCCGGGAAACACCATATATTTT
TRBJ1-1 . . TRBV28 CAIAPRALKAFF TGTGCCATCGCCCCCAGGGCATTGAAAGCTTTCTTT
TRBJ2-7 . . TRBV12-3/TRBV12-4 CASNSGLSYEQYF TGTGCCAGCAATTCGGGACTCTCCTACGAGCAGTACTTC
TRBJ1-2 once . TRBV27 CASSSGDYGYTF TGTGCCAGCAGTTCCGGGGACTATGGCTACACCTTC
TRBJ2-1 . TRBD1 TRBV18 CASSTGGSSYNEQFF TGTGCCAGCTCAACAGGGGGCTCATCCTACAATGAGCAGTTCTTC
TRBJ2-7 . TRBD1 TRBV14 CASSRPGTAIYEQYF TGTGCCAGCAGCCGACCCGGGACAGCGATCTACGAGCAGTACTTC
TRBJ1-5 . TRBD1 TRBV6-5 CASRVQGGGQPQHF TGTGCCAGCAGAGTACAGGGGGGTGGTCAGCCCCAGCATTTT
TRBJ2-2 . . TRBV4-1 CASSQLDLIANTGELFF TGCGCCAGCAGCCAACTAGACCTAATCGCGAACACCGGGGAGCTGTTTTTT
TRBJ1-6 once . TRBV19 CASSTTGGGLRPLHF TGTGCCAGTAGTACAACGGGAGGGGGTCTGAGGCCCCTCCACTTT
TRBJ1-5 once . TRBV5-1 CASSLGEAQGNQPQHF TGCGCCAGCAGCTTGGGTGAAGCTCAGGGGAATCAGCCCCAGCATTTT
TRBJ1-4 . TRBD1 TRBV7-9 CASSRDRGMVEKLFF TGTGCCAGCAGCCGCGACAGGGGAATGGTTGAAAAACTGTTTTTT
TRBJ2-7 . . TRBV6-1 CASSEDGRDGMGYEQYF TGTGCCAGCAGTGAAGACGGCAGGGATGGTATGGGCTACGAGCAGTACTTC
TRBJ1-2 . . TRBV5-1 CASSLDRTGSYGYTF TGCGCCAGCAGCTTGGATAGGACTGGTAGCTATGGCTACACCTTC
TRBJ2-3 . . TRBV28 CASSLLTDTQYF TGTGCCAGCAGTTTGCTAACAGATACGCAGTATTTT
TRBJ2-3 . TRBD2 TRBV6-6 CASSQRLAGGRPSSTDTQYF TGTGCCAGCAGCCAACGACTAGCGGGGGGCCGACCTTCTAGCACAGATACGCAGTATTTT
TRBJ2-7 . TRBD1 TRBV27 CASRKTGGGEQYF TGTGCCAGCAGAAAGACAGGGGGGGGCGAGCAGTACTTC
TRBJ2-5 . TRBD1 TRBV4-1 CASSQDTGTVAQKTQYF TGCGCCAGCAGCCAAGATACCGGGACAGTAGCCCAGAAGACCCAGTACTTC
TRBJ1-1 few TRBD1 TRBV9 CASSAPSAGGTEAFF TGTGCCAGCAGCGCCCCCTCCGCAGGGGGCACTGAAGCTTTCTTT
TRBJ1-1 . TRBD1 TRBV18 CASSLDRGRNTEAFF TGTGCCAGCTCACTGGACAGGGGCCGGAACACTGAAGCTTTCTTT
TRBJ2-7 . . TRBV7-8 CASSLRQALEQYF TGTGCCAGCAGCTTAAGGCAGGCCCTCGAGCAGTACTTC